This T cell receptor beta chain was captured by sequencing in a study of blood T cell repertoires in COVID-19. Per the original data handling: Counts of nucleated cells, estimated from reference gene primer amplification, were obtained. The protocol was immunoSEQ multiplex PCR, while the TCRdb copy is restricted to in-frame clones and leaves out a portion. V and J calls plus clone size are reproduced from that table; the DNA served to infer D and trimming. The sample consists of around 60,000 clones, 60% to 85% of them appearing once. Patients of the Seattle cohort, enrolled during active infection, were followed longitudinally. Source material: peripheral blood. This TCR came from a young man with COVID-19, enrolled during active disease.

CDR3 region: CASSLADQETQYF. CDR3 sequence (DNA): TGTGCCAGCAGTCTAGCGGACCAAGAGACCCAGTACTTC. The genes are TRBV2 and TRBJ2-5; TRBD2 matches at 7 bases. Germline CDR1 SNHLY, CDR2 FYNNEI. This CDR3 has 13 amino acids. The trim removed 5 bases at V and 0 bases at J, leaving 0 bases unmatched.